The text below deals with one T cell receptor (beta chain). Assay used: immunoSEQ multiplex PCR; TCRdb lists only in-frame clones, some missing. The sample has around 200,000 clones, approximately 62% seen once; the top ten hold less than 11%. Germline lookup yields CDR1 KGHSH and CDR2 LQKENI. The CDR3 length is 13 residues. V shed 3 bases and J shed 1 base, with 6 bases lying between them. This sample stems from a study of shared clonotypes between healthy human individuals. The sequencing sample was made of memory CD4+ T cells sorted from blood. The subset here: CD45RA-negative fraction. V usage is TRBV18 and J usage is TRBJ1-1, with D uncertain. The clonotype comes from a man younger than 45 in good health. CDR3 sequence (DNA): TGTGCCAGCTCACCCCACGAGAACACTGAAGCTTTCTTT. It specifies CASSPHENTEAFF.